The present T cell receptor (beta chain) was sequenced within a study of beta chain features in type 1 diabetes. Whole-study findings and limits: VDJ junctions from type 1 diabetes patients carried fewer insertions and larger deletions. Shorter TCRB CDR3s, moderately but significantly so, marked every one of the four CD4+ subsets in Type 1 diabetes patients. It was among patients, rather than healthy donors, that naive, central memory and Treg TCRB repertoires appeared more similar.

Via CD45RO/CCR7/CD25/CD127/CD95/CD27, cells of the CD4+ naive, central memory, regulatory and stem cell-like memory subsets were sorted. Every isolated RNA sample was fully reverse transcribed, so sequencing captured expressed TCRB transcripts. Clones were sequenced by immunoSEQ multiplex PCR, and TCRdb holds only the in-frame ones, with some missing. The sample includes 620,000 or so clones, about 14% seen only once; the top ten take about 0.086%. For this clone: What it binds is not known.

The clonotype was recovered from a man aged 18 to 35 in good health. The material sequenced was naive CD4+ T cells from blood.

CDR3 region: CASSYSSARRNEKLFF. CDR3 bases: TGTGCCAGCAGTTACTCGTCGGCCCGAAGAAATGAAAAACTGTTTTTT. The V gene is TRBV6-5, the J gene TRBJ1-4; no definite D call. The V gene's germline CDR1 is MNHEY and CDR2 SVGAGI. Trimming removed 0 bases at V and 5 bases at J, with 13 bases between. CDR3 length: 16 residues.